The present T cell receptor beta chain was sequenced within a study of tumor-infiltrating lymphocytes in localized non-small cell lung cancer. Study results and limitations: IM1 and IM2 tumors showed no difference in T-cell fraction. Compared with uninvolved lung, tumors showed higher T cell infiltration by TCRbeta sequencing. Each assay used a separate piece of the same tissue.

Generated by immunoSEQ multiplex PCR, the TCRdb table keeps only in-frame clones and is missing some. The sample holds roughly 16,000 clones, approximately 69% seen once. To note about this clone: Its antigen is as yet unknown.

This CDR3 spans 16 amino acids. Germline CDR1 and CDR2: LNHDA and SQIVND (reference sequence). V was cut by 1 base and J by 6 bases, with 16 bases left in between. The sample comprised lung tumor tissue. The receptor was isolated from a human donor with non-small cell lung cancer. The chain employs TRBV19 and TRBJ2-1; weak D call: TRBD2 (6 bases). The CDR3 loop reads CASSIGGSGSSNEQFF. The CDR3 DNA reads TGTGCCAGTAGTATAGGGGGGTCCGGGAGCTCCAATGAGCAGTTCTTC. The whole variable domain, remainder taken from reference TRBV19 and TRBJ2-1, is DGGITQSPKYLFRKEGQNVTLSCEQNLNHDAMYWYRQDPGQGLRLIYYSQIVNDFQKGDIAEGYSVSREKKESFPLTVTSAQKNPTAFYLCASSIGGSGSSNEQFFGPGTRLTVL.